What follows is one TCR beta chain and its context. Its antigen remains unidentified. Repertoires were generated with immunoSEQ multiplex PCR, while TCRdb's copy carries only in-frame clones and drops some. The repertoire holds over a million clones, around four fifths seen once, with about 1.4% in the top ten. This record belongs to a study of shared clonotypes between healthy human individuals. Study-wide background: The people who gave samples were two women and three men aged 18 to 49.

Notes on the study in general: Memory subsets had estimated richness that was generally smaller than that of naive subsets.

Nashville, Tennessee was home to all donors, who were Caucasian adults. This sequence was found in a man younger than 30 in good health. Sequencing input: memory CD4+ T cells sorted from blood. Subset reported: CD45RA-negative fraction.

The CDR3 here is CASSPPTGALGTGELFF. DNA for the CDR3: TGTGCCAGCAGCCCACCGACAGGGGCGCTGGGCACCGGGGAGCTGTTTTTT. The chain carries TRBV5-6 and TRBJ2-2, with 8 positions matching TRBD1. The V gene end was trimmed by 4 bases and the J gene end by 4 bases; junction bases not matched to a gene: 12. This CDR3 contains 17 residues. CDR1 is SGHDT and CDR2 is YYEEEE in the germline V gene.